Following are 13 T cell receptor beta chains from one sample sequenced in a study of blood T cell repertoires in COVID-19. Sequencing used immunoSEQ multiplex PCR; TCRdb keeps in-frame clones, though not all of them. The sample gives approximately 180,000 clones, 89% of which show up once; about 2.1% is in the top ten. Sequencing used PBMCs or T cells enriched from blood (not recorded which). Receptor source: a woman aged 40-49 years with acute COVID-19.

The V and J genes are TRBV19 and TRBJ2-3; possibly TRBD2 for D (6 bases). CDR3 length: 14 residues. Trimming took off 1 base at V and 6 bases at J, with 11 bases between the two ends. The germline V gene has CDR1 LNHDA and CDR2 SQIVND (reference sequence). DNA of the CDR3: TGTGCCAGTAGTATAGTGCTCGGAGGGGATACGCAGTATTTT. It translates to CASSIVLGGDTQYF.

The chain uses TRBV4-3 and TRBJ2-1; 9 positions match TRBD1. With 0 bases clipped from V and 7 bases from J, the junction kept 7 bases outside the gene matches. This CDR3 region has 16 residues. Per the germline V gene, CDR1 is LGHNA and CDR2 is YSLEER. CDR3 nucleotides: TGCGCCAGCAGCCAAGAACCGACAGGGGGGTGGAATGAGCAGTTCTTC. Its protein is CASSQEPTGGWNEQFF.

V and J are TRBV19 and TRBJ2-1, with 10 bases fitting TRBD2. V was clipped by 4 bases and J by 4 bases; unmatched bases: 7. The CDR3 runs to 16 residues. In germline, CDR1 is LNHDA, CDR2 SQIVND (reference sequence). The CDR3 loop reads CASSTLTSGSYNEQFF. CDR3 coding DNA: TGTGCCAGTAGTACCCTGACTAGCGGGTCATACAATGAGCAGTTCTTC.

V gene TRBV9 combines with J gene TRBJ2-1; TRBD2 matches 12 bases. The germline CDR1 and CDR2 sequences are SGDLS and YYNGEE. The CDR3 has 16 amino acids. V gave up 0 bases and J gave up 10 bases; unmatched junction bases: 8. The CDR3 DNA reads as TGTGCCAGCAGCGTAGGCCTAGCGGGAGGGCCAGAGGAGCAGTTCTTC. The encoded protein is CASSVGLAGGPEEQFF.

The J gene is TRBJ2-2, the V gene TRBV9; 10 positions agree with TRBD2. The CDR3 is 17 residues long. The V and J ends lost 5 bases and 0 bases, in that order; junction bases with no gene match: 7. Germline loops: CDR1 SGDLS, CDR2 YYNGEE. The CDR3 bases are TGTGCCAGCAGTTTACTAGCGGGGCCGTCGAACACCGGGGAGCTGTTTTTT. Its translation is CASSLLAGPSNTGELFF.

CDR3 sequence (DNA): TGTGCCAGCAGTGAGAGGAGGGGCTCTGGGGCCAACGTCCTGACTTTC. Residues: CASSERRGSGANVLTF. V gene TRBV6-1 combines with J gene TRBJ2-6; D may be TRBD2 (6 bases). V dropped 3 bases and J dropped 0 bases, with 9 bases sitting between them. The CDR3 covers 16 residues. CDR1 and CDR2 (germline): MNHNS, SASEGT.

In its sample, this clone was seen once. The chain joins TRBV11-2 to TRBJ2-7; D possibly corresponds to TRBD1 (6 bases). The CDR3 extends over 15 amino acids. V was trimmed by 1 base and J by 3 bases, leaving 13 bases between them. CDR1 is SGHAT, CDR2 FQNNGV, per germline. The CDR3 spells CASSLALRDIYEQYF. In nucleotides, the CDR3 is TGTGCCAGCAGCTTAGCCCTTCGGGACATCTACGAGCAGTACTTC.

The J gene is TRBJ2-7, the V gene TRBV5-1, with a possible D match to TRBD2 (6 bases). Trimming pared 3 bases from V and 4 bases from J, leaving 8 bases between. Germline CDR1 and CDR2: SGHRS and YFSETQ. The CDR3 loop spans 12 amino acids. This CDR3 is CASSSAGYEQYF. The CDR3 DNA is TGCGCCAGCAGCTCGGCGGGGTACGAGCAGTACTTC.

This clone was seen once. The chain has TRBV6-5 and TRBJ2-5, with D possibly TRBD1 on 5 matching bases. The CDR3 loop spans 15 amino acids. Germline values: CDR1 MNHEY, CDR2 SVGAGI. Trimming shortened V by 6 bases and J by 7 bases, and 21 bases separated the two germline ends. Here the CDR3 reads CASSPGTGSIGTQYF. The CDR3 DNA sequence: TGTGCCAGCAGCCCCGGAACAGGATCGATCGGGACCCAGTACTTC.

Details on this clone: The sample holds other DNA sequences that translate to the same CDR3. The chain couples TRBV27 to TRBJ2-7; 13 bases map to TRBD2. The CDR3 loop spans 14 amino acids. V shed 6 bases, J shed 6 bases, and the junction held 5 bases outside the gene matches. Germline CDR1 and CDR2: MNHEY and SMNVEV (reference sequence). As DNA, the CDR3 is TGTGCCAGCAGCGGACTAGCGGGAGAGAGCGAGCAGTACTTC. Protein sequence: CASSGLAGESEQYF.

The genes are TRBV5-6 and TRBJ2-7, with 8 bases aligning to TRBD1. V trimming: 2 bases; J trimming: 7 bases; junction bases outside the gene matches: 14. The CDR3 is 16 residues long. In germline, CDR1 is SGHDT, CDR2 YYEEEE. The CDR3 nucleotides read TGTGCCAGCAGCTTACCAGGGGGCTTACGCCCTGGGGAGCAGTACTTC. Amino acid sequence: CASSLPGGLRPGEQYF. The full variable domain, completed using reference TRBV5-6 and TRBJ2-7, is DAGVTQSPTHLIKTRGQQVTLRCSPKSGHDTVSWYQQALGQGPQFIFQYYEEEERQRGNFPDRFSGHQFPNYSSELNVNALLLGDSALYLCASSLPGGLRPGEQYFGPGTRLTVT.

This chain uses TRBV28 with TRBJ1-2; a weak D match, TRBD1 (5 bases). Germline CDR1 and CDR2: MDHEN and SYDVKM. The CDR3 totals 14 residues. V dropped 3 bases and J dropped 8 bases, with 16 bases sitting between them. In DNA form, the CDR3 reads TGTGCCAGCAGTTTTATAGCAGGGCGGGGAGGCTACACCTTC. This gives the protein CASSFIAGRGGYTF.

This CDR3 is CATRTGLEAFF. The CDR3 coding sequence is TGTGCCACCCGGACAGGCCTCGAAGCTTTCTTT. The chain combines TRBV27 with TRBJ1-1; 7 bases line up with TRBD1. Germline values: CDR1 MNHEY, CDR2 SMNVEV (reference sequence). The ends lost 10 bases at V and 8 bases at J; junction bases unmatched: 7. The CDR3 is made up of 11 amino acids.